This record looks at one T cell receptor (beta chain) sequence and its context. The specificity of this receptor is unknown. Base qualities are not at hand, and no much larger clone is one base apart. From its cysteine to its phenylalanine, the CDR3 spans 19 amino acids. The retained sequence is limited to the CDR3, 57 bases, with the frame set at the first base. Ends trimmed: V by 1 base, J by 0 bases; bases unmatched to a gene: 11. From the germline V gene, CDR1 is MNHNS and CDR2 is SASEGT. The data derive from a study of OX40 agonist ivuxolimab in advanced cancers. Notes on the research overall: Ivuxolimab, which targeted the costimulatory receptor OX40 (CD134), was an agonistic, fully human IgG2 monoclonal antibody. Intravenous ivuxolimab was administered to patients every 2 weeks at six dose levels: 0.01, 0.1, 0.3, 1.5, 3 and 10 mg/kg. Of the approximately 50 dose-escalation patients, hepatocellular carcinoma was present in approximately 20, melanoma in approximately 15, renal cell carcinoma in 9 and head and neck cancer in 9. In the dose-escalation cohort, more than 75% of patients were male, and the mean age was about 55 years, with a range of about 23 to 90. Prior anti-PD-1, anti-PD-L1 or anti-CTLA-4 therapy was permitted, and 30% to 45% of dose-escalation patients had received checkpoint inhibitors. Three dose-escalation patients achieved partial responses, one with hepatocellular carcinoma and two with cutaneous melanoma. Peripheral TCRbeta sequencing was intended to test whether TCR sequence diversity was altered and clonal T-cell expansion was caused by ivuxolimab. The paper covers the monotherapy dose-escalation part of the phase I ivuxolimab trial, which included N ≈ 50 patients.

The investigation overall reported the following: Low levels of normalized T-cell clonal expansion were also seen in some nonresponding patients. On average, CD8+ T cells showed more expanded clones than CD4+ T cells after ivuxolimab. Antigen specificity was not determined for the clonally expanded peripheral T cells. At doses of 0.1 to 3.0 mg/kg, clonal expansion of both CD4+ and CD8+ blood T cells was observed from baseline to week 6. Partial responders in the 0.1-3.0 mg/kg groups had among the lowest normalized peripheral clonal expansion, especially among CD8+ T cells.

Genomic DNA was isolated from the sorted cells so that the TCRbeta CDR3 region could be sequenced. The immunoSEQ Assay was used for sequencing of TCRbeta CDR3 regions. TCRdb limited this immuneACCESS table to in-frame rearrangements with V and J called. A share of clones is missing; checked studies link under half to unresolved V genes, and the rest is unexplained. The table for this sample lists some 80,000 clones; over 70% of them were counted only once. The ten largest account for 0.45% to 0.55% of the sample. Patients with a history of autoimmune disease or receiving systemic immunosuppression were excluded from the trial. Peripheral blood for TCR sequencing was drawn from every dose cohort at baseline, at cycle 4 day 1 and at cycle 7 day 1. The samples were taken from a phase I, first-in-human, multicenter, open-label dose-escalation trial of ivuxolimab. Adults with locally advanced or metastatic melanoma, renal cell carcinoma, hepatocellular carcinoma or head and neck squamous cell carcinoma were enrolled in the trial. Before TCR sequencing, CD4+ T cells and CD8+ T cells were sorted from peripheral blood as separate populations.

This sequence originates from an adult with an advanced solid tumor such as melanoma, head and neck, liver or kidney cancer. The sample consisted of CD4+ or CD8+ T cells sorted from blood, taken in a trial of the OX40 agonist ivuxolimab. Recombination linked TRBV6-1 to TRBJ2-5; a stretch of 10 junction bases matches TRBD2. The CDR3 reads CASSEVGLAGAPYQETQYF. In nucleotides, the sequence is TGTGCCAGCAGTGAAGTTGGCCTAGCGGGAGCACCGTACCAAGAGACCCAGTACTTC.